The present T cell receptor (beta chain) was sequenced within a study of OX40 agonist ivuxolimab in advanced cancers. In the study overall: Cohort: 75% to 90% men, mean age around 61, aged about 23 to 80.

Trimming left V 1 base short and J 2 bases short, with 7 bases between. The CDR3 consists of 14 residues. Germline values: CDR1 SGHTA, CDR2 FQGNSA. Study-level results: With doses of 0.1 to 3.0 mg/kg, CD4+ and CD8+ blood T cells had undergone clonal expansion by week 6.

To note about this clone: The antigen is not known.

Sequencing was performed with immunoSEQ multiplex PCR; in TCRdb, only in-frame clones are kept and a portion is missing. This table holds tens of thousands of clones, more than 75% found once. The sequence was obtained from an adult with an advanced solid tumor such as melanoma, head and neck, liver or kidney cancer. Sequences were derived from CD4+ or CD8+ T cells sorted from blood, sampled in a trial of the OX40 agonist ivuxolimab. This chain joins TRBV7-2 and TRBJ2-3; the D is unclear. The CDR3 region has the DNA TGTGCCAGCAGCTTAGGGCTACCCACAGATACGCAGTATTTT. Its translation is CASSLGLPTDTQYF.